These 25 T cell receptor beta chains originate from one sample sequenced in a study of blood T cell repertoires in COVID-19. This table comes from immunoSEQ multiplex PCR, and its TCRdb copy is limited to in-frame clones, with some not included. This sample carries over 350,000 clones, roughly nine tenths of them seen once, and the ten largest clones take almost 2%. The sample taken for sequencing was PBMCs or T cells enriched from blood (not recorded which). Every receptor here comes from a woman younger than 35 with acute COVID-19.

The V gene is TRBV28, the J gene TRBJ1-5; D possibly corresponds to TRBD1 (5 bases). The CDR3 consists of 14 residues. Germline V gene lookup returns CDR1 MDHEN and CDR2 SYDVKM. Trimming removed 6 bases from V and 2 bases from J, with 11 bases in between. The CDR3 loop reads CASRTQGGNQPQHF. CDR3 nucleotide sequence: TGTGCCAGCAGAACCCAGGGTGGCAATCAGCCCCAGCATTTT.

The CDR3 DNA follows: TGCAGCGCATTGATGTCTAGCGGGGACCAAGAGACCCAGTACTTC. Amino acid sequence: CSALMSSGDQETQYF. This rearrangement joins TRBV29-1 to TRBJ2-5; 9 bases line up with TRBD2. The V gene's germline CDR1 is SQVTM and CDR2 ANQGSEA. Unmatched junction bases numbered 9, after V lost 7 bases and J lost 0 bases. There are 15 residues in the CDR3.

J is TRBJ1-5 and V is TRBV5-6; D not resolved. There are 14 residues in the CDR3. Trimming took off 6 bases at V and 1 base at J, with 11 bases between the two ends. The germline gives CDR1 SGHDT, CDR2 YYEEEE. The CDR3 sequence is CASTPGGSNQPQHF. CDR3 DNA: TGTGCCAGCACCCCGGGTGGGAGCAATCAGCCCCAGCATTTT. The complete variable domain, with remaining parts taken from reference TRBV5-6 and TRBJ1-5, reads DAGVTQSPTHLIKTRGQQVTLRCSPKSGHDTVSWYQQALGQGPQFIFQYYEEEERQRGNFPDRFSGHQFPNYSSELNVNALLLGDSALYLCASTPGGSNQPQHFGDGTRLSIL.

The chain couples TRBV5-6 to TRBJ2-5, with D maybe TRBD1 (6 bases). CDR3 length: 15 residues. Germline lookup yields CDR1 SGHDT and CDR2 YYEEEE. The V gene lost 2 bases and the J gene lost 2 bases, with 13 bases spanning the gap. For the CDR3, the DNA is TGTGCCAGCAGCTTACAGGGTTGGGTGCAAGAGACCCAGTACTTC. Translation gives CASSLQGWVQETQYF. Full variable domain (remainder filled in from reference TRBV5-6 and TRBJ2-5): DAGVTQSPTHLIKTRGQQVTLRCSPKSGHDTVSWYQQALGQGPQFIFQYYEEEERQRGNFPDRFSGHQFPNYSSELNVNALLLGDSALYLCASSLQGWVQETQYFGPGTRLLVL.

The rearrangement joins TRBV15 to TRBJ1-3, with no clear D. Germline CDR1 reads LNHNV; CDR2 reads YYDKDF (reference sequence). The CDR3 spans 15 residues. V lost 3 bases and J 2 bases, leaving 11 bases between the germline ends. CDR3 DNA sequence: TGTGCCACCAGCAGCGCCTATCGGGCTGGAAACACCATATATTTT. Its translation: CATSSAYRAGNTIYF.

CDR3 loop: CASSEGGQPNTEAFF. The CDR3, as DNA: TGTGCCAGCAGCGAGGGGGGACAGCCGAACACTGAAGCTTTCTTT. The V call is TRBV9, the J call TRBJ1-1; 7 bases are a match to TRBD1. The CDR3 length is 15 residues. Trimming cost V 3 bases and J 1 base; bases outside gene matches: 6. Germline CDR1 and CDR2: SGDLS and YYNGEE.

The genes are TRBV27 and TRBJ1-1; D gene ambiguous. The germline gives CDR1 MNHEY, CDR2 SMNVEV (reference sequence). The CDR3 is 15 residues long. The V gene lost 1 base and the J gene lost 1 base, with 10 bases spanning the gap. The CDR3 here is CASSLLSSGNTEAFF. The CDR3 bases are TGTGCCAGCAGTTTATTGTCCTCGGGGAACACTGAAGCTTTCTTT.

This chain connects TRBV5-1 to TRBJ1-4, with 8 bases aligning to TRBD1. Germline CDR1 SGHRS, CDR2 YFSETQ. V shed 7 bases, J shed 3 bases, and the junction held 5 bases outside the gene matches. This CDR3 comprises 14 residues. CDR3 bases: TGCGCCAGCGGACAGGGCTCACCTAATGAAAAACTGTTTTTT. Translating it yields CASGQGSPNEKLFF.

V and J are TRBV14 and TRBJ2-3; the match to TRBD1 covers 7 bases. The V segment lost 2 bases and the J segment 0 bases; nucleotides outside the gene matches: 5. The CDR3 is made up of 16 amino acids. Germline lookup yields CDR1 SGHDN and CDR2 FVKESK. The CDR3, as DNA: TGTGCCAGCAGCCAACTAGGGACAGCGAGCACAGATACGCAGTATTTT. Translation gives CASSQLGTASTDTQYF.

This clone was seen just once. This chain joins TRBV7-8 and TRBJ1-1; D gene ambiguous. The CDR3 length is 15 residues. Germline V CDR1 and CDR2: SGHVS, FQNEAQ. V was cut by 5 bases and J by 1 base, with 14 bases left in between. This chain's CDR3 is CASSESRLTNTEAFF. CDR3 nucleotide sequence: TGTGCCAGCAGCGAATCCCGACTTACGAACACTGAAGCTTTCTTT.

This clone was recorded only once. The CDR3 DNA is TGTGCCATCAACGAACAGGGGGAGGAAAACACCATATATTTT. The encoded protein is CAINEQGEENTIYF. The rearrangement links TRBV10-3 to TRBJ1-3; 8 nucleotides line up with TRBD1. The length of the CDR3 is 14 residues. Germline V CDR1 and CDR2: ENHRY, SYGVKD. V dropped 7 bases and J dropped 6; count of bases not matched to a gene: 8.

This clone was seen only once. CDR3 region: CASSRDRTYGYTF. In DNA form, the CDR3 reads TGTGCCAGTAGTAGAGACAGGACATATGGCTACACCTTC. V usage is TRBV19 and J usage is TRBJ1-2; a weak D match, TRBD1 (6 bases). The germline gives CDR1 LNHDA, CDR2 SQIVND (reference sequence). Trimming removed 4 bases from V and 5 bases from J, with 11 bases in between. The CDR3 totals 13 residues.

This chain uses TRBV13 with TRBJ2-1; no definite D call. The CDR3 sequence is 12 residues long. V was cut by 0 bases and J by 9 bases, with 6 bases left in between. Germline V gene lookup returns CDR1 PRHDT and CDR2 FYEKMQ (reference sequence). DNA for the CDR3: TGTGCCAGCAGCTTAGGGTCGAGTGAGCAGTTCTTC. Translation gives CASSLGSSEQFF.

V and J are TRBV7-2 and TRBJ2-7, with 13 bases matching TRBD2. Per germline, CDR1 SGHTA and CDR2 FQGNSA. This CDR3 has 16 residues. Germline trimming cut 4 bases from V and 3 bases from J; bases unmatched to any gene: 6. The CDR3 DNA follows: TGTGCCAGCAGCTCAGGACTAGCGGGGGCGTTCTACGAGCAGTACTTC. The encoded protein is CASSSGLAGAFYEQYF.

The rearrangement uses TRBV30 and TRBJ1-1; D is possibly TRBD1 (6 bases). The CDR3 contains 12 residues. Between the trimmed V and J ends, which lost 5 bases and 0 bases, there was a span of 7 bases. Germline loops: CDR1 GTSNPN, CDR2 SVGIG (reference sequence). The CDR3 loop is CAWGQLNTEAFF. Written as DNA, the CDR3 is TGTGCCTGGGGACAGTTGAACACTGAAGCTTTCTTT.

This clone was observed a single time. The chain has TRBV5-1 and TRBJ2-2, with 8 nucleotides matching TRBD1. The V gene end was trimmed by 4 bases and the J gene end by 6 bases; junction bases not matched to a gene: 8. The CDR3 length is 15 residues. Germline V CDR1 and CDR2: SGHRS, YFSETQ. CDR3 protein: CASSSTGGSAGELFF. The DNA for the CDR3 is TGCGCCAGCAGCAGTACAGGGGGTTCGGCCGGGGAGCTGTTTTTT.

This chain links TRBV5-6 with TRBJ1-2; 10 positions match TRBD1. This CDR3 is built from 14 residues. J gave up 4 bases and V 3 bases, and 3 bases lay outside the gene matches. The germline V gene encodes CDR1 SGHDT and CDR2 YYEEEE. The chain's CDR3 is CASSWTGGSYGYTF. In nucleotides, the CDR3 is TGTGCCAGCAGCTGGACAGGGGGATCCTATGGCTACACCTTC.

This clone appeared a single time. The CDR3 coding sequence is TGTGCCAGCAGTCTTATATACGAGCAGTACTTC. Its translation is CASSLIYEQYF. V and J are TRBV7-9 and TRBJ2-7; D is uncertain. The V end lost 6 bases, the J end lost 4 bases, and 7 bases lay between the germline ends. Looked up from germline, CDR1 is SEHNR and CDR2 is FQNEAQ (reference sequence). The CDR3 length is 11 residues.

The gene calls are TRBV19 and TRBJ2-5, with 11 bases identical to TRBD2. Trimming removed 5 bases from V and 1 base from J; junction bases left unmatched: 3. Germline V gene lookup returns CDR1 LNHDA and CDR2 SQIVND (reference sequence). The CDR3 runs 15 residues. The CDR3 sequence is CASSPTSGAQETQYF. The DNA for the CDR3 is TGTGCCAGTAGTCCGACTAGCGGGGCCCAAGAGACCCAGTACTTC.

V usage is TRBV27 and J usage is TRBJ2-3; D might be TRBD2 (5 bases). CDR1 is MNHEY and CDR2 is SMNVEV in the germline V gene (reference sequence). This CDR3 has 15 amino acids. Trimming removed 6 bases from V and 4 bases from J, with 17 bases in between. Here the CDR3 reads CASSLNLAEADTQYF. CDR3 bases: TGTGCCAGCAGCCTCAATCTAGCTGAGGCAGATACGCAGTATTTT.

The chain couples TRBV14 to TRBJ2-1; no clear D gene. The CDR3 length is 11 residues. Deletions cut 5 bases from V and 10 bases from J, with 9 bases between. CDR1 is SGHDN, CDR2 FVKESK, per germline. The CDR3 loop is CASSSYREQFF. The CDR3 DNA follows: TGTGCCAGCAGCTCATACAGAGAGCAGTTCTTC.

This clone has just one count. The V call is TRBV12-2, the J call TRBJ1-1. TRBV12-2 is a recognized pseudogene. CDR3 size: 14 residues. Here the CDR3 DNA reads TGTGCAAGTCGCTTAGCGCGGCTGAACACTGAAGCTTTCTTT. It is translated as CASRLARLNTEAFF.

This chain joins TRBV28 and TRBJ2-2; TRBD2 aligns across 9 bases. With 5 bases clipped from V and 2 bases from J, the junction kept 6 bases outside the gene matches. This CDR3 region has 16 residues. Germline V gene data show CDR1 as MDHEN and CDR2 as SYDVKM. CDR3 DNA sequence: TGTGCCAGCAGTCTGGACCTAGCGGGAAACACCGGGGAGCTGTTTTTT. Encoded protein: CASSLDLAGNTGELFF.

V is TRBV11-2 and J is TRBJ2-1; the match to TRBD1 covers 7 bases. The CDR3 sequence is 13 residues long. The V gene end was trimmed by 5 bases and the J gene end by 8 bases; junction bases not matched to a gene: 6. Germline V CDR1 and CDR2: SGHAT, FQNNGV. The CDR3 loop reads CASSPQGWDEQFF. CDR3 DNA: TGTGCCAGCAGCCCACAGGGGTGGGATGAGCAGTTCTTC.

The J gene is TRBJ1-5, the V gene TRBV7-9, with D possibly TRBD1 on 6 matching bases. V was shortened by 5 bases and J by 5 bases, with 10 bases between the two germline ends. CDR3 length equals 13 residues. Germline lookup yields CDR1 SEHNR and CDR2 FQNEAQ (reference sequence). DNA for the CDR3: TGTGCCAGCAGCGCATCAGGGGATCAGCCCCAGCATTTT. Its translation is CASSASGDQPQHF.